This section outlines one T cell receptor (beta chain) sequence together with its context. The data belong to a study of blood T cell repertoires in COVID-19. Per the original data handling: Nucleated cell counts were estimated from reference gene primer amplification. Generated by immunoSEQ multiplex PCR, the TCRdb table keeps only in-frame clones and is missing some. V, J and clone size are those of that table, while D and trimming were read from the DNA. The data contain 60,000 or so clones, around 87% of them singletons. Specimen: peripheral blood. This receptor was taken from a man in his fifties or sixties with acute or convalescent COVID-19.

CDR3 DNA: TGCGCCAGCCAGGGGGCGCGCACTGAAGCTTTCTTT. It translates to CASQGARTEAFF. The chain recombines TRBV4-3 with TRBJ1-1, with 8 bases fitting TRBD1. This CDR3 has 12 residues. Germline CDR1 LGHNA, CDR2 YSLEER. The J segment lost 4 bases and the V segment lost 8 bases, leaving 3 bases of the junction unmatched.